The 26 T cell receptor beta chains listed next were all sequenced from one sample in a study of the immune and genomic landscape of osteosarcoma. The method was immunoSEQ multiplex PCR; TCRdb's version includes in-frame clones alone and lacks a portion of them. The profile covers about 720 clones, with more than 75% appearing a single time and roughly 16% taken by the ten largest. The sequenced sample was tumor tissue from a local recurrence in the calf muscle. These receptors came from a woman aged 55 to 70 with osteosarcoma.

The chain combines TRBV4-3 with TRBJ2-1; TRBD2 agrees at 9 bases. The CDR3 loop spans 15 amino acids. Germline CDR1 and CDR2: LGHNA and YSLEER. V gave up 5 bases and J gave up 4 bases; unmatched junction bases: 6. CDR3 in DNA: TGCGCCAGCAGCGTCGGACTAGCGAGATACAATGAGCAGTTCTTC. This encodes CASSVGLARYNEQFF.

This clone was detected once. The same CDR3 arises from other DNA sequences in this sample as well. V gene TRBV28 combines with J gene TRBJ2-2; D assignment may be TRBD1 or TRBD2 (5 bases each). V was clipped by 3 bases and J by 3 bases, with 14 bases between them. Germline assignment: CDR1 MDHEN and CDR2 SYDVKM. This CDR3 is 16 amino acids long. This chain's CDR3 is CASSFLGRGDTGELFF. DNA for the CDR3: TGTGCCAGCAGTTTCCTAGGACGGGGCGACACCGGGGAGCTGTTTTTT.

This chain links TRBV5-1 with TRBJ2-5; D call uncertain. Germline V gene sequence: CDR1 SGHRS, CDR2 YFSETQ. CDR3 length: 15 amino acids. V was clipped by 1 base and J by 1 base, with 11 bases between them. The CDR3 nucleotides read TGCGCCAGCAGCTTGTCGCCGTTGGTCCAAGAGACCCAGTACTTC. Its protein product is CASSLSPLVQETQYF.

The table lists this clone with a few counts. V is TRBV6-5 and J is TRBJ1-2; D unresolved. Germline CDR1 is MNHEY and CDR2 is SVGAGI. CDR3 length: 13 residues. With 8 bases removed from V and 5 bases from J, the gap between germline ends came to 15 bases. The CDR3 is CASRQDGSYGYTF. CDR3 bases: TGTGCCAGCCGCCAGGACGGCTCTTATGGCTACACCTTC.

The CDR3 loop is CAWSVVLTYGYTF. The CDR3, as DNA: TGTGCCTGGAGTGTAGTCCTGACCTATGGCTACACCTTC. The V gene is TRBV30, the J gene TRBJ1-2; D not certain. Trimming shortened V by 0 bases and J by 4 bases, and 9 bases separated the two germline ends. The CDR3 covers 13 residues. CDR1 GTSNPN and CDR2 SVGIG come from the germline V gene (reference sequence).

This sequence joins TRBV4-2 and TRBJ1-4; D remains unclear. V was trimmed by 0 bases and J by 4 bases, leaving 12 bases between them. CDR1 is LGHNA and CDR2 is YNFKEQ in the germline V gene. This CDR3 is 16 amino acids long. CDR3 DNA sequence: TGTGCCAGCAGCCAAGATCTGAGTCGGAGTAATGAAAAACTGTTTTTT. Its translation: CASSQDLSRSNEKLFF.

CDR3 residues: CASSLERAYEQYF. In DNA, the CDR3 is TGCGCCAGCAGCTTGGAGCGAGCCTACGAGCAGTACTTC. The V call is TRBV5-1, the J call TRBJ2-7; D unresolved. Germline CDR1 and CDR2: SGHRS and YFSETQ. V dropped 0 bases and J dropped 2 bases, with 6 bases sitting between them. This CDR3 contains 13 residues.

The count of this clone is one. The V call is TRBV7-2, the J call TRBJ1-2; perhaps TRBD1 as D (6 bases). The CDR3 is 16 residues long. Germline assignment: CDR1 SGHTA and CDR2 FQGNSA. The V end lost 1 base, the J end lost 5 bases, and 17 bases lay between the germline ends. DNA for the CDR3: TGTGCCAGCAGCTTAGGGACAGTTTCCTTTGGGTATGGCTACACCTTC. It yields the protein CASSLGTVSFGYGYTF. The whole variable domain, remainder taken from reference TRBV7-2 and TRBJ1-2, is GAGVSQSPSNKVTEKGKDVELRCDPISGHTALYWYRQSLGQGLEFLIYFQGNSAPDKSGLPSDRFSAERTGGSVSTLTIQRTQQEDSAVYLCASSLGTVSFGYGYTFGSGTRLTVV.

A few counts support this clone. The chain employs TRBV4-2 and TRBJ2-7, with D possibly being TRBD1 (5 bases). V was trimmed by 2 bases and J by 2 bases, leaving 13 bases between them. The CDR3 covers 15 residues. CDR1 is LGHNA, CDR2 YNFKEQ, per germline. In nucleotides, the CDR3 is TGTGCCAGCAGCCAATTAGGTGACAGAACCTACGAGCAGTACTTC. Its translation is CASSQLGDRTYEQYF.

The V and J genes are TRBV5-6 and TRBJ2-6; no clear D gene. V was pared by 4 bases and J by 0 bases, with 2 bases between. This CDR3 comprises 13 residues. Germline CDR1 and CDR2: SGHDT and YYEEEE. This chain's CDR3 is CASSRSGANVLTF. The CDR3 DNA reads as TGTGCCAGCAGCCGCTCTGGGGCCAACGTCCTGACTTTC. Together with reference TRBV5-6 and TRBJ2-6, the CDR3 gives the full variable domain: DAGVTQSPTHLIKTRGQQVTLRCSPKSGHDTVSWYQQALGQGPQFIFQYYEEEERQRGNFPDRFSGHQFPNYSSELNVNALLLGDSALYLCASSRSGANVLTFGAGSRLTVL.

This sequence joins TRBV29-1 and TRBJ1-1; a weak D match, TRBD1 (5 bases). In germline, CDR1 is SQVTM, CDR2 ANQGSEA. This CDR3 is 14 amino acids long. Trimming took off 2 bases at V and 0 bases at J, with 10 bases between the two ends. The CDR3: CSVELGGMNTEAFF. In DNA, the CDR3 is TGCAGCGTTGAACTCGGGGGAATGAACACTGAAGCTTTCTTT.

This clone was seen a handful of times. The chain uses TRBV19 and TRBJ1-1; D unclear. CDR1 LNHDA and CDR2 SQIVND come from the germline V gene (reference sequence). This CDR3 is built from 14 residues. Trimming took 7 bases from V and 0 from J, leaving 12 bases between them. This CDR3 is CASKIRGMNTEAFF. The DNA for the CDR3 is TGTGCCAGTAAAATCCGTGGGATGAACACTGAAGCTTTCTTT.

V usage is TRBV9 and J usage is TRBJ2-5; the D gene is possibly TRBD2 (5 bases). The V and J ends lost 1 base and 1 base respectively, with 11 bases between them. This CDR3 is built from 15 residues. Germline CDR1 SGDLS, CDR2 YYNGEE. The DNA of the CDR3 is TGTGCCAGCAGCGTAAAGGCGGGCCTCCAAGAGACCCAGTACTTC. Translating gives CASSVKAGLQETQYF.

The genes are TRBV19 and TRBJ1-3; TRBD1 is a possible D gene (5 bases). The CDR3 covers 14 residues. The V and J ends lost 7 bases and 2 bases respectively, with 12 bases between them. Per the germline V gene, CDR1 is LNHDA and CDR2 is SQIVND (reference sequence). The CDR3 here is CASITGRAGNTIYF. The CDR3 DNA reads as TGTGCCAGTATTACGGGCAGGGCTGGAAACACCATATATTTT. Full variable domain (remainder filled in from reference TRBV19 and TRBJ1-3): DGGITQSPKYLFRKEGQNVTLSCEQNLNHDAMYWYRQDPGQGLRLIYYSQIVNDFQKGDIAEGYSVSREKKESFPLTVTSAQKNPTAFYLCASITGRAGNTIYFGEGSWLTVV.

Here the CDR3 DNA reads TGTGCCAGCAGCCAACCGACAGGGGGCTTCACTGAAGCTTTCTTT. Amino acid sequence: CASSQPTGGFTEAFF. V gene TRBV7-2 combines with J gene TRBJ1-1; 10 bases fit TRBD1. The CDR3 runs to 15 residues. Germline V gene data show CDR1 as SGHTA and CDR2 as FQGNSA. V gave up 5 bases and J gave up 4 bases; unmatched junction bases: 7.

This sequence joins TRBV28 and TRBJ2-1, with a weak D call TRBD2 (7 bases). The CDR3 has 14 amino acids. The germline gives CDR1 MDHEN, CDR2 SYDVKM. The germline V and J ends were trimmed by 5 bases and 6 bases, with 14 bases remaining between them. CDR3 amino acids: CASSGEGGLNEQFF. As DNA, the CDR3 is TGTGCCAGCAGTGGCGAGGGGGGGCTCAATGAGCAGTTCTTC.

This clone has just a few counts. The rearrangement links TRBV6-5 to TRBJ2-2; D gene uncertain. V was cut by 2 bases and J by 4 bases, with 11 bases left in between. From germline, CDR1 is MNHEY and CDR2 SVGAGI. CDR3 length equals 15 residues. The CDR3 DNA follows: TGTGCCAGCAGTTACCAGGCTGGGTTCACCGGGGAGCTGTTTTTT. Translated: CASSYQAGFTGELFF.

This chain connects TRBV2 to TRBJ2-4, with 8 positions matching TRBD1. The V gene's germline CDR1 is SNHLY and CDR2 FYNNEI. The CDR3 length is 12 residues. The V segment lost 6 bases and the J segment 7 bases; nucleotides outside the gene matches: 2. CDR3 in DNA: TGTGCCAGCAGCGACAGGGGTAACATTCAGTACTTC. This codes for CASSDRGNIQYF.

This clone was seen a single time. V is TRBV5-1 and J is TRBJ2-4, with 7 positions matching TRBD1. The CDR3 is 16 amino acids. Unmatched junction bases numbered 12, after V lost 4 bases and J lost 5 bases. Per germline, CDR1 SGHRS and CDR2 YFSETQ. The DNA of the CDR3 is TGCGCCAGCAGCGGTACAGGGGCCCGGTGGGAAAACATTCAGTACTTC. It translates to CASSGTGARWENIQYF.

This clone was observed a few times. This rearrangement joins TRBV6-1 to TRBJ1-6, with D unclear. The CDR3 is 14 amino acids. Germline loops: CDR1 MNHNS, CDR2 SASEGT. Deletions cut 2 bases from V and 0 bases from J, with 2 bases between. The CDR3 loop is CASSESSYNSPLHF. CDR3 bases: TGTGCCAGCAGTGAAAGCTCCTATAATTCACCCCTCCACTTT.

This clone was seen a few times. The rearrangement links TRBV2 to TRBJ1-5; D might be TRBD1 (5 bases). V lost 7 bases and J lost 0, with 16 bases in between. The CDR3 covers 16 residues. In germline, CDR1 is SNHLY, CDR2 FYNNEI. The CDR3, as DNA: TGTGCCAGCAACGGGGACGAGGGCCGTAGCAATCAGCCCCAGCATTTT. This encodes CASNGDEGRSNQPQHF.

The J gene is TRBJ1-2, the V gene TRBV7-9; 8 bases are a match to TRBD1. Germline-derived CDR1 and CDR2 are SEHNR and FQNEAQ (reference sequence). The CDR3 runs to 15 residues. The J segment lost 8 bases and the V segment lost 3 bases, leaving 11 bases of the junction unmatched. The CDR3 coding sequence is TGTGCCAGCAGCTTCAGGGACAGGCCCTCAGGGGGCTACACCTTC. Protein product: CASSFRDRPSGGYTF.

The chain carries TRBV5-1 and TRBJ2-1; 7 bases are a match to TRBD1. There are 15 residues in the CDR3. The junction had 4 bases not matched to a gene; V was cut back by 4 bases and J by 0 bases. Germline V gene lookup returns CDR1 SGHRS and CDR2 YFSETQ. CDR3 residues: CASSPGQISYNEQFF. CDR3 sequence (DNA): TGCGCCAGCAGCCCGGGACAGATCTCCTACAATGAGCAGTTCTTC. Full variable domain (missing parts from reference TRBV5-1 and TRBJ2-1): KAGVTQTPRYLIKTRGQQVTLSCSPISGHRSVSWYQQTPGQGLQFLFEYFSETQRNKGNFPGRFSGRQFSNSRSEMNVSTLELGDSALYLCASSPGQISYNEQFFGPGTRLTVL.

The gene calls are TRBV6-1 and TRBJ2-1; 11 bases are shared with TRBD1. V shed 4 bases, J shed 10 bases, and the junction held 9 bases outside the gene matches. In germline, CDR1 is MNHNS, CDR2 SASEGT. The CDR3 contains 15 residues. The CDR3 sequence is CASSAGTGGFGEQFF. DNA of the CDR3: TGTGCCAGCAGTGCCGGGACAGGGGGGTTCGGGGAGCAGTTCTTC.

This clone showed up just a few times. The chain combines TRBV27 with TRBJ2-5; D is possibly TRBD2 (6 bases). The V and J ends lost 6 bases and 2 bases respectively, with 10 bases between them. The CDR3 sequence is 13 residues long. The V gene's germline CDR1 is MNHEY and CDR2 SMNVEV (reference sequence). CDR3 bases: TGTGCCAGCAGGCGGGGAGGACAAGAGACCCAGTACTTC. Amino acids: CASRRGGQETQYF.

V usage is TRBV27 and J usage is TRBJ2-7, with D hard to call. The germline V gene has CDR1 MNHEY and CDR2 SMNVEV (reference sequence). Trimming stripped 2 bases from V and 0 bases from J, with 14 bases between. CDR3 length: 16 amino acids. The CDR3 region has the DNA TGTGCCAGCAGTTTACGCCTCCCGGTATACTCCTACGAGCAGTACTTC. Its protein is CASSLRLPVYSYEQYF.